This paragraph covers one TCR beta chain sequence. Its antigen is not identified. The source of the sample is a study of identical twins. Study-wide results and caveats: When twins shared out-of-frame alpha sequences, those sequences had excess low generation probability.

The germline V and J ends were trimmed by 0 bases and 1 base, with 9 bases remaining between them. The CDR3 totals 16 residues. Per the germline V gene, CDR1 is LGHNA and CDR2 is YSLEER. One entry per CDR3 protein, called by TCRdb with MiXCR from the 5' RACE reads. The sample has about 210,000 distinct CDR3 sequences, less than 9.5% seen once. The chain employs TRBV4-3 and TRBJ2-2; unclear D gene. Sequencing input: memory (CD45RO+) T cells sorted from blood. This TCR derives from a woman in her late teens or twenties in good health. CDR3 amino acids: CASSQDKGRNTGELFF. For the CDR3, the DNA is TGCGCCAGCAGCCAAGATAAGGGCCGGAACACCGGGGAGCTGTTTTTT.